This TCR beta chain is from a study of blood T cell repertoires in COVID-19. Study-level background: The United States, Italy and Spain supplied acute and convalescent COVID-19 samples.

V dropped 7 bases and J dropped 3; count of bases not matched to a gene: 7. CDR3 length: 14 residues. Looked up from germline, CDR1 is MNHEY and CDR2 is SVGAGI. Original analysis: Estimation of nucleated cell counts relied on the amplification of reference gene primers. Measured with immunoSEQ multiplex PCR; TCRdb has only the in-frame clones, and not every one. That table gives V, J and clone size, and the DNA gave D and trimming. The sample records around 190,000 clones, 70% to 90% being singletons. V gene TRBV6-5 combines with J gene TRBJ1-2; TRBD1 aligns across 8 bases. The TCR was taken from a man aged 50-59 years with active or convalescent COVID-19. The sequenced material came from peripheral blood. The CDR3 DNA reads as TGTGCCAGCAATCCAGCGACAGGGGACTATGGCTACACCTTC. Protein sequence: CASNPATGDYGYTF.